The present TCR beta chain was sequenced within a study of cytomegalovirus exposure and HLA in healthy donors. The study's findings and limits: Overall, around 160 TCR beta chains were annotated as cytomegalovirus-associated.

The germline CDR1 and CDR2 sequences are SGHTA and FQGTGA. The CDR3 extends over 15 amino acids. J was trimmed by 7 bases and V by 2 bases; bases with no gene match: 5. For this clone: Its antigen is currently unknown.

PCR amplification relied on 60 Vbeta primers (plus 13 Jbeta primers). The assay was immunoSEQ multiplex PCR, and TCRdb's table has in-frame clones only and misses some. The data hold 150,000 to 200,000 clones, with around 79% observed a single time. The TCR was taken from a woman aged 45-59 years in good health and CMV-seronegative. Sequenced material: PBMCs. V gene TRBV7-3 combines with J gene TRBJ2-3, with 11 bases matching TRBD1. CDR3 bases: TGTGCCAGCAGCTTATGGGGGACAGGGGGAAATACGCAGTATTTT. It is translated as CASSLWGTGGNTQYF.